This TCR beta chain was documented in a study of T cells in women clearing cervical HPV infection. Study background: Cases' blood sampling followed lesion detection by median around 150 days (90 to 200).

The protocol was immunoSEQ multiplex PCR, while the TCRdb copy is restricted to in-frame clones and leaves out a portion. The table lists roughly 35,000 clones, with around 3.9% in the top ten. Concerning this clone itself: The missing CDR3 end, 3 residues past where the read stops, is filled in from the germline J gene.

Germline lookup yields CDR1 DFQATT and CDR2 SNEGSKA (reference sequence). This CDR3 has 13 residues. V was pared by 3 bases and J by 5 bases, with 13 bases between. The source is a woman between 18 and 70 years old with a cervical HPV16 infection that either progressed to CIN3+ or cleared (not recorded which). The rearrangement uses TRBV20-1 and TRBJ1-1; a weak D match, TRBD1 (5 bases). The sequenced sample was blood buffy coat. CDR3 DNA (partial): TGCAGTGCTAGGAATAGGGGAGGGACTGAA. It codes for CSARNRGGTE. The whole CDR3 region reads CSARNRGGTEAFF.